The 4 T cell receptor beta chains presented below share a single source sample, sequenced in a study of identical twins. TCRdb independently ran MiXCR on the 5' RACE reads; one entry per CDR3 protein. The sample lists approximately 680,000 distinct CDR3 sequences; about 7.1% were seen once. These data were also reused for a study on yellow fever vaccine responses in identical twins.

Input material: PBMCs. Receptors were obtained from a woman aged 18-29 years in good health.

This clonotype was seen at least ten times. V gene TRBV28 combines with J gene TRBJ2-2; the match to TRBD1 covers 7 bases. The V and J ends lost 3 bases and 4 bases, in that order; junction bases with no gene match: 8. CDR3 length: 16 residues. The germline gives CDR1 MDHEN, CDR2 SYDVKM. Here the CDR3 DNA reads TGTGCCAGCAGTTTCTGGAACAGGGACAGCACCGGGGAGCTGTTTTTT. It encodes CASSFWNRDSTGELFF.

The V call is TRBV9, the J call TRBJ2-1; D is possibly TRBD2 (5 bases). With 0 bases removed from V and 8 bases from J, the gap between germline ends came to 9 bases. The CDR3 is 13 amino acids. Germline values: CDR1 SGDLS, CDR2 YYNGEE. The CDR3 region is CASSVGGLDEQFF. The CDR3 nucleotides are TGTGCCAGCAGCGTAGGCGGGTTAGATGAGCAGTTCTTC.

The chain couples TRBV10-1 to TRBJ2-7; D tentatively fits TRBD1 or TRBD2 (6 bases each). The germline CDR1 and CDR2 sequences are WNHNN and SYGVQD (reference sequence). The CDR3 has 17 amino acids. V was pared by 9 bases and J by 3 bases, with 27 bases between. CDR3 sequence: CAREVGSGDSAVYEQYV. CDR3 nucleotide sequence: TGCGCCAGAGAGGTTGGCTCAGGGGACTCCGCGGTCTACGAGCAGTACGTC.

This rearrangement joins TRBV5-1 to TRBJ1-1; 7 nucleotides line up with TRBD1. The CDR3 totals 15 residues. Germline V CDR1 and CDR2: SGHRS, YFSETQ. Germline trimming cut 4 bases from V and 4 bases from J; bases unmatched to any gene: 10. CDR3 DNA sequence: TGCGCCAGCAGCGGTGACGACAGGGCGGGCACTGAAGCTTTCTTT. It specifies CASSGDDRAGTEAFF.